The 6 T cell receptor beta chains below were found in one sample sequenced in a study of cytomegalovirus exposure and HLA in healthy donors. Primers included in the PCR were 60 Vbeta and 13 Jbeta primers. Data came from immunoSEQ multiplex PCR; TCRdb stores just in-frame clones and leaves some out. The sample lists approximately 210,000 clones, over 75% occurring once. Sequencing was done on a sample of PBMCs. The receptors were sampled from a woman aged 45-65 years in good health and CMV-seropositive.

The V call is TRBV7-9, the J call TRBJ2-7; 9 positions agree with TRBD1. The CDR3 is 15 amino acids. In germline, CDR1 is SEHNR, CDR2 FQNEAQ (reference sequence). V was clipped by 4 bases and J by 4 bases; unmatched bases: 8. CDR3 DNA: TGTGCCAGCAGCTCCGCCGGGACAGGGAAGTACGAGCAGTACTTC. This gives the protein CASSSAGTGKYEQYF.

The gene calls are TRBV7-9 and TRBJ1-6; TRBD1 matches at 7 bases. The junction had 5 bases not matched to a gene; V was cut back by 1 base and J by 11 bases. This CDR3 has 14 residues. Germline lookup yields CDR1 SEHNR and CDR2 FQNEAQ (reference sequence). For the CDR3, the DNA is TGTGCCAGCAGCTTAGGACAGGGTGCGGCACCCCTCCACTTT. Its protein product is CASSLGQGAAPLHF.

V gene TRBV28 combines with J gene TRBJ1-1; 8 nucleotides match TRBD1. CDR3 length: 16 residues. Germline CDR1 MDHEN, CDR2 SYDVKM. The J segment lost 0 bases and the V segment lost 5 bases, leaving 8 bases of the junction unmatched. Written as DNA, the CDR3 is TGTGCCAGCAGTGGGACAGGTCTTACCATGAACACTGAAGCTTTCTTT. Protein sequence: CASSGTGLTMNTEAFF.

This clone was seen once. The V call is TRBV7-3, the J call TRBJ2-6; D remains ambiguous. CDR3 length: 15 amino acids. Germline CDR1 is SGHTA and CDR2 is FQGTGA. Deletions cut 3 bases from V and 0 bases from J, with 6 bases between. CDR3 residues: CASSFLPSGANVLTF. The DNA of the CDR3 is TGTGCCAGCAGCTTCCTTCCCTCTGGGGCCAACGTCCTGACTTTC. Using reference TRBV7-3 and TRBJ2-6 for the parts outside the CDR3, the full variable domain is GAGVSQTPSNKVTEKGKYVELRCDPISGHTALYWYRQSLGQGPEFLIYFQGTGAADDSGLPNDRFFAVRPEGSVSTLKIQRTERGDSAVYLCASSFLPSGANVLTFGAGSRLTVL.

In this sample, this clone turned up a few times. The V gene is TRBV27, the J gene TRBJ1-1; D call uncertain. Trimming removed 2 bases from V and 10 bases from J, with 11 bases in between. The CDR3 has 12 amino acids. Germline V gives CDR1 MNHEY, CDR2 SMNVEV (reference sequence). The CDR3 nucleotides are TGTGCCAGCAGTTTACTCGGTCTTCCAGCTTTCTTT. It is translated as CASSLLGLPAFF.

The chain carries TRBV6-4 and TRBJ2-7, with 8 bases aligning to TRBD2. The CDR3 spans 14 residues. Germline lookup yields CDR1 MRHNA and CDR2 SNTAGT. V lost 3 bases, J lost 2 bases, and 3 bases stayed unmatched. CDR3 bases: TGTGCCAGCAGTGAAGGCGGGGGGACCTACGAGCAGTACTTC. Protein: CASSEGGGTYEQYF.